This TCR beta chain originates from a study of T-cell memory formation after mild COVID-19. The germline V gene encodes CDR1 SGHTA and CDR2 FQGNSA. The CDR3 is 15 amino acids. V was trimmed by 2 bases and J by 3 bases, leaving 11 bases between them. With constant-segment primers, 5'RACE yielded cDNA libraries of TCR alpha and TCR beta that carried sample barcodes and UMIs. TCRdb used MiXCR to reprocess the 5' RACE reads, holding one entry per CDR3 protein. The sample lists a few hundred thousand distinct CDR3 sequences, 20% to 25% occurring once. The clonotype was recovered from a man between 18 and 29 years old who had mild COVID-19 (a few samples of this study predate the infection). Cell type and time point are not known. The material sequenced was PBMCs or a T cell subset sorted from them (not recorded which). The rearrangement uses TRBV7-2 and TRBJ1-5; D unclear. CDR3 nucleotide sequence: TGTGCCAGCAGCTTAAGTTCGGGGTACAATCAGCCCCAGCATTTT. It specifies CASSLSSGYNQPQHF.